Listed here are 10 T cell receptor beta chains from one sample, sequenced in a study of monozygotic twins with inflammatory bowel disease (dated by TCRdb to about 2019). Receptor amplification or capture employed 5' RACE. Sequenced on an Illumina HiSeq 2500. The reads underwent TCRdb reprocessing, giving one record for each CDR3 protein sequence and no DNA. The sample's clone listing holds more than 75,000 distinct CDR3 sequences. The ten biggest clones cover roughly 7% of the sample. Sequenced material: blood. Receptors were obtained from a human donor with ulcerative colitis or Crohn's disease, or a healthy co-twin of an affected twin (not recorded which).

The chain recombines TRBV7-8 with TRBJ1-2. The CDR3 runs 13 residues. Germline assignment: CDR1 SGHVS and CDR2 FQNEAQ. The CDR3 is CASSLTSAYGYTF.

The rearrangement uses TRBV10-1 and TRBJ2-1; TCRdb outputs TRBD2, but without DNA this stays unchecked. CDR3 size: 14 residues. Per germline, CDR1 WNHNN and CDR2 SYGVQD (reference sequence). The CDR3 here is CASSVEATGGEQFF.

V gene TRBV4-2 combines with J gene TRBJ2-7. Germline lookup yields CDR1 LGHNA and CDR2 YNFKEQ. There are 13 residues in the CDR3. The chain's CDR3 is CASSQDPEYEQYF.

The CDR3 here is CSARQGSYEQYF. V usage is TRBV20-1 and J usage is TRBJ2-7; the D gene TCRdb calls, TRBD1, cannot be checked with no DNA. This CDR3 contains 12 residues. CDR1 is DFQATT and CDR2 is SNEGSKA in the germline V gene (reference sequence).

The chain links TRBV12-3 or TRBV12-4 to TRBJ1-3. This CDR3 spans 17 amino acids. The CDR3 sequence: CASRALLGALSGNTIYF.

The V call is TRBV7-8, the J call TRBJ2-5; no DNA is available, so the TRBD2 call from TCRdb remains unchecked. Germline CDR1 is SGHVS and CDR2 is FQNEAQ. The CDR3 contains 16 residues. The CDR3 reads CASSTTGTSGWETQYF.

The V and J genes are TRBV12-3 or TRBV12-4 and TRBJ1-1; TCRdb calls TRBD1, which cannot be checked without DNA. This CDR3 has 13 amino acids. The chain's CDR3 is CASRGGGVTEAFF.

The CDR3 loop reads CAISDLAGGTSYNEQFF. This rearrangement joins TRBV10-3 to TRBJ2-1; the TCRdb D gene call, TRBD2, has no DNA to confirm it. Germline-derived CDR1 and CDR2 are ENHRY and SYGVKD. This CDR3 is built from 17 residues.

V gene TRBV18 combines with J gene TRBJ1-3; the D gene TCRdb calls, TRBD1, cannot be checked with no DNA. CDR1 is KGHSH and CDR2 is LQKENI in the germline V gene. The CDR3 has 16 amino acids. CDR3 amino acids: CASSPDRVRGGNTIYF.

This rearrangement joins TRBV6-1 to TRBJ1-2; the TCRdb call, TRBD1, lacks DNA for checking. The V gene's germline CDR1 is MNHNS and CDR2 SASEGT. The CDR3 extends over 11 amino acids. The CDR3 protein is CASRSGDGYTF.